This paragraph covers one T cell receptor beta chain sequence. The source of the sample is a study of control samples from healthy donors and cancer patients. TCRdb's table, derived via immunoSEQ multiplex PCR, lists solely in-frame clones and lacks some. Of approximately 100,000 clones in the sample, 86% were seen once. Looked up from germline, CDR1 is MGHDK and CDR2 is SYGVNS. The V and J ends lost 4 bases and 1 base respectively, with 13 bases between them. The CDR3 has 15 amino acids. The TCR comes from a young man in good health. The V gene is TRBV25-1, the J gene TRBJ1-1, with a tentative D call TRBD1 (5 bases). What was sequenced was blood. The CDR3 protein is CASSGYRGPNTEAFF. The CDR3 nucleotides read TGTGCCAGCAGTGGTTATAGGGGACCGAACACTGAAGCTTTCTTT.